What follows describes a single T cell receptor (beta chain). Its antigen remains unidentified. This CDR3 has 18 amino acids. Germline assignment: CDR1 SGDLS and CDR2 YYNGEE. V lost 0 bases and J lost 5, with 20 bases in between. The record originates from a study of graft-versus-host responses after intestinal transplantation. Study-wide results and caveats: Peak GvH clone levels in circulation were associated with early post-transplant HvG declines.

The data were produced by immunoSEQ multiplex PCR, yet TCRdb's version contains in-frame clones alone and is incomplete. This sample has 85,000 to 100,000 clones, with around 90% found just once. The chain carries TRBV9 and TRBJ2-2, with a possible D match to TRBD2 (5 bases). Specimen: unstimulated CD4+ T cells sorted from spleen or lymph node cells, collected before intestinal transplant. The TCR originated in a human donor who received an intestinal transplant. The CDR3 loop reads CASSVGLRGLLGTGELFF. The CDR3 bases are TGTGCCAGCAGCGTAGGATTAAGAGGACTTCTCGGGACCGGGGAGCTGTTTTTT. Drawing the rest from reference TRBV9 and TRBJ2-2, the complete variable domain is DSGVTQTPKHLITATGQRVTLRCSPRSGDLSVYWYQQSLDQGLQFLIQYYNGEERAKGNILERFSAQQFPDLHSELNLSSLELGDSALYFCASSVGLRGLLGTGELFFGEGSRLTVL.